Following are 21 T cell receptor beta chains from one sample sequenced in a study of shared clonotypes between healthy human individuals. Naive CD8 cells lacked CD45RO, underwent positive selection for CCR7 and left out terminally differentiated effector memory CD45RA+ cells. Only in-frame clones appear in the TCRdb table, and some are missing; sequencing was by immunoSEQ multiplex PCR. The sample lists some 2 million clones; less than 95% were seen once. Sequencing was carried out using naive CD8+ T cells sorted from blood. The receptor source for this set is a man aged 18 to 29 in good health.

This chain joins TRBV9 and TRBJ2-7; 9 bases map to TRBD1. Germline CDR1 SGDLS, CDR2 YYNGEE. The CDR3 contains 16 residues. Trimming at V came to 3 bases and at J to 4 bases, leaving 11 bases not matched to a gene. CDR3 bases: TGTGCCAGCAGCGCCGATACAGGGGGCGCATATTACGAGCAGTACTTC. Translation gives CASSADTGGAYYEQYF. The whole variable domain, filled in from reference TRBV9 and TRBJ2-7, reads DSGVTQTPKHLITATGQRVTLRCSPRSGDLSVYWYQQSLDQGLQFLIQYYNGEERAKGNILERFSAQQFPDLHSELNLSSLELGDSALYFCASSADTGGAYYEQYFGPGTRLTVT.

This sequence joins TRBV4-1 and TRBJ2-7; D may be TRBD1 or TRBD2 (5 bases each). The CDR3 spans 17 residues. Germline-derived CDR1 and CDR2 are MGHRA and YSYEKL. V shed 1 base and J shed 0 bases, with 16 bases lying between them. DNA for the CDR3: TGCGCCAGCAGCCAAGCTGACAGCGGCCGAAGCTCCTACGAGCAGTACTTC. Its translation: CASSQADSGRSSYEQYF.

The J gene is TRBJ1-6, the V gene TRBV27; the D is unclear. Germline CDR1 MNHEY, CDR2 SMNVEV (reference sequence). The length of the CDR3 is 15 residues. Trimming pared 3 bases from V and 6 bases from J, leaving 12 bases between. The CDR3: CASSFGRGSNSPLHF. CDR3 sequence (DNA): TGTGCCAGCAGTTTTGGGCGGGGTAGTAATTCACCCCTCCACTTT.

The rearrangement links TRBV7-6 to TRBJ2-7, with D possibly TRBD2 on 6 matching bases. Germline values: CDR1 SGHVS, CDR2 FNYEAQ. Trimming removed 5 bases from V and 6 bases from J, with 17 bases in between. The CDR3 has 14 residues. The CDR3 is CASSPLGGRSEQYF. The CDR3 nucleotides read TGTGCCAGCAGCCCCTTAGGAGGGCGCTCCGAGCAGTACTTC. The full variable domain, with the rest looked up from reference TRBV7-6 and TRBJ2-7, is GAGVSQSPRYKVTKRGQDVALRCDPISGHVSLYWYRQALGQGPEFLTYFNYEAQQDKSGLPNDRFSAERPEGSISTLTIQRTEQRDSAMYRCASSPLGGRSEQYFGPGTRLTVT.

The rearrangement uses TRBV11-2 and TRBJ2-2; D is undetermined. The CDR3 is 12 residues long. V dropped 5 bases and J dropped 2 bases, with 3 bases sitting between them. CDR1 is SGHAT and CDR2 is FQNNGV in the germline V gene. CDR3 in amino acids: CASSQNTGELFF. In nucleotides, the CDR3 is TGTGCCAGCAGCCAAAACACCGGGGAGCTGTTTTTT.

The V call is TRBV18, the J call TRBJ1-2, with 7 bases fitting TRBD1. With 3 bases clipped from V and 4 bases from J, the junction kept 14 bases outside the gene matches. The CDR3 is 17 residues long. Per the germline V gene, CDR1 is KGHSH and CDR2 is LQKENI. CDR3 loop: CASSPTREVDRSYGYTF. The CDR3 nucleotides read TGTGCCAGCTCACCGACAAGGGAAGTGGACAGGAGCTATGGCTACACCTTC.

The chain couples TRBV9 to TRBJ1-1; D gene uncertain. There are 13 residues in the CDR3. V was pared by 0 bases and J by 6 bases, with 9 bases between. Germline-derived CDR1 and CDR2 are SGDLS and YYNGEE. CDR3 region: CASSVVDGAEAFF. The DNA of the CDR3 is TGTGCCAGCAGCGTAGTCGACGGCGCTGAAGCTTTCTTT.

V gene TRBV2 combines with J gene TRBJ2-3; 9 nucleotides line up with TRBD1. V was clipped by 6 bases and J by 5 bases; unmatched bases: 15. Looked up from germline, CDR1 is SNHLY and CDR2 is FYNNEI. The CDR3 contains 17 residues. CDR3 DNA sequence: TGTGCCAGCAGGGCACAGGGGGCGGTTTCGGATTTAGATACGCAGTATTTT. This gives the protein CASRAQGAVSDLDTQYF.

The chain recombines TRBV4-3 with TRBJ1-1; perhaps TRBD1 as D (6 bases). The ends were cut back, 2 bases at V and 3 bases at J, with 13 bases in the middle. The CDR3 runs 15 residues. From germline, CDR1 is LGHNA and CDR2 YSLEER. CDR3 bases: TGCGCCAGCAGCCAAATCAGGGGTCCGGACACTGAAGCTTTCTTT. It translates to CASSQIRGPDTEAFF.

V gene TRBV10-3 combines with J gene TRBJ2-7, with D maybe TRBD2 (5 bases). Germline loops: CDR1 ENHRY, CDR2 SYGVKD. This CDR3 contains 15 residues. The V and J ends lost 0 bases and 0 bases respectively, with 9 bases between them. CDR3 sequence reads: CAISESERSSYEQYF. The DNA of the CDR3 is TGTGCCATCAGTGAGTCCGAGCGGAGCTCCTACGAGCAGTACTTC.

Remarks on this clone: The same CDR3 also results from other DNA sequences found in this sample. CDR3 nucleotides: TGCAGTGCTAGATTAGTATCCGAGCAGTACTTC. It translates to CSARLVSEQYF. The V gene is TRBV20-1, the J gene TRBJ2-7; D is undetermined. V was cut by 2 bases and J by 6 bases, with 8 bases left in between. Germline loops: CDR1 DFQATT, CDR2 SNEGSKA (reference sequence). This CDR3 is built from 11 residues.

The V and J genes are TRBV6-1 and TRBJ1-6, with a weak D call TRBD1 (5 bases). Per germline, CDR1 MNHNS and CDR2 SASEGT. The CDR3 consists of 16 residues. Trimming pared 6 bases from V and 7 bases from J, leaving 19 bases between. Here the CDR3 DNA reads TGTGCCAGCAGCGAAAGAAGGCGGCCAGGGAATTCACCCCTCCACTTT. This codes for CASSERRRPGNSPLHF.

The genes are TRBV9 and TRBJ1-1; D remains ambiguous. CDR1 SGDLS and CDR2 YYNGEE come from the germline V gene. V shed 0 bases and J shed 6 bases, with 9 bases lying between them. The length of the CDR3 is 13 residues. CDR3 nucleotide sequence: TGTGCCAGCAGCGTAGACGCGGGAGCTGAAGCTTTCTTT. Its protein product is CASSVDAGAEAFF.

Note on this clone: Other DNA sequences in this specimen translate into the identical CDR3. The rearrangement joins TRBV28 to TRBJ1-1; D remains ambiguous. Trimming cost V 3 bases and J 2 bases, with 7 bases left between them. The V gene's germline CDR1 is MDHEN and CDR2 SYDVKM. CDR3 length: 13 residues. CDR3 region: CASSFGPNTEAFF. The CDR3, as DNA: TGTGCCAGCAGTTTCGGGCCCAACACTGAAGCTTTCTTT.

V usage is TRBV10-1 and J usage is TRBJ2-3; D is uncertain. Between the trimmed V and J ends, which lost 2 bases and 1 base, there was a span of 10 bases. The germline gives CDR1 WNHNN, CDR2 SYGVQD (reference sequence). The length of the CDR3 is 15 residues. CDR3 sequence (DNA): TGCGCCAGCAGTGAGACCAGTAGGGGCACAGATACGCAGTATTTT. Its translation is CASSETSRGTDTQYF.

V usage is TRBV4-3 and J usage is TRBJ2-7; a weak D match, TRBD2 (5 bases). CDR1 is LGHNA and CDR2 is YSLEER in the germline V gene. The V end lost 5 bases, the J end lost 4 bases, and 15 bases lay between the germline ends. The CDR3 contains 14 residues. CDR3 residues: CASSLDYPGYEQYF. In nucleotides, the CDR3 is TGCGCCAGCAGCTTAGACTATCCCGGGTACGAGCAGTACTTC.

The V gene is TRBV7-9, the J gene TRBJ2-7; unclear D gene. The germline CDR1 and CDR2 sequences are SEHNR and FQNEAQ (reference sequence). V gave up 4 bases and J gave up 4 bases, with 11 bases separating them. This CDR3 is built from 13 residues. The chain's CDR3 is CASSSTEYYEQYF. In DNA, the CDR3 is TGTGCCAGCAGCTCGACGGAATATTACGAGCAGTACTTC. The entire variable domain, with the rest obtained from reference TRBV7-9 and TRBJ2-7, is as follows: DTGVSQNPRHKITKRGQNVTFRCDPISEHNRLYWYRQTLGQGPEFLTYFQNEAQLEKSRLLSDRFSAERPKGSFSTLEIQRTEQGDSAMYLCASSSTEYYEQYFGPGTRLTVT.

This clone was recorded once. The chain carries TRBV2 and TRBJ2-3, with 8 bases fitting TRBD2. CDR1 is SNHLY, CDR2 FYNNEI, per germline. This CDR3 is 15 amino acids long. The trim removed 8 bases at V and 0 bases at J, leaving 7 bases unmatched. Written as DNA, the CDR3 is TGTGCCAGCCGATCGGCTAGCGGGAGCACAGATACGCAGTATTTT. Amino acids: CASRSASGSTDTQYF. The variable domain in full, completed from reference TRBV2 and TRBJ2-3, reads EPEVTQTPSHQVTQMGQEVILRCVPISNHLYFYWYRQILGQKVEFLVSFYNNEISEKSEIFDDQFSVERPDGSNFTLKIRSTKLEDSAMYFCASRSASGSTDTQYFGPGTRLTVL.

The chain carries TRBV28 and TRBJ2-7, with D possibly TRBD2 on 6 matching bases. The CDR3 spans 15 residues. From germline, CDR1 is MDHEN and CDR2 SYDVKM. The germline V and J ends were trimmed by 8 bases and 7 bases, with 24 bases remaining between them. The CDR3 loop reads CASGSLLEGFQEQYF. The DNA for the CDR3 is TGTGCCAGCGGGTCCCTATTGGAGGGGTTTCAGGAGCAGTACTTC.

The CDR3 loop reads CASSQGGLMNTEAFF. The CDR3 DNA sequence: TGTGCCAGCAGCCAAGGAGGGTTAATGAACACTGAAGCTTTCTTT. The rearrangement uses TRBV9 and TRBJ1-1, with D uncertain. Germline V gives CDR1 SGDLS, CDR2 YYNGEE. Trimming shortened V by 4 bases and J by 0 bases, and 13 bases separated the two germline ends. The CDR3 totals 15 residues. Full variable domain (remainder filled in from reference TRBV9 and TRBJ1-1): DSGVTQTPKHLITATGQRVTLRCSPRSGDLSVYWYQQSLDQGLQFLIQYYNGEERAKGNILERFSAQQFPDLHSELNLSSLELGDSALYFCASSQGGLMNTEAFFGQGTRLTVV.

The rearrangement uses TRBV15 and TRBJ1-1, with 7 bases matching TRBD1. Trimming removed 5 bases from V and 5 bases from J; junction bases left unmatched: 8. The CDR3 has 14 amino acids. CDR1 is LNHNV and CDR2 is YYDKDF in the germline V gene (reference sequence). This CDR3 reads CATSQDRLGTEAFF. The CDR3 bases are TGTGCCACCAGCCAGGACAGGTTGGGGACTGAAGCTTTCTTT.